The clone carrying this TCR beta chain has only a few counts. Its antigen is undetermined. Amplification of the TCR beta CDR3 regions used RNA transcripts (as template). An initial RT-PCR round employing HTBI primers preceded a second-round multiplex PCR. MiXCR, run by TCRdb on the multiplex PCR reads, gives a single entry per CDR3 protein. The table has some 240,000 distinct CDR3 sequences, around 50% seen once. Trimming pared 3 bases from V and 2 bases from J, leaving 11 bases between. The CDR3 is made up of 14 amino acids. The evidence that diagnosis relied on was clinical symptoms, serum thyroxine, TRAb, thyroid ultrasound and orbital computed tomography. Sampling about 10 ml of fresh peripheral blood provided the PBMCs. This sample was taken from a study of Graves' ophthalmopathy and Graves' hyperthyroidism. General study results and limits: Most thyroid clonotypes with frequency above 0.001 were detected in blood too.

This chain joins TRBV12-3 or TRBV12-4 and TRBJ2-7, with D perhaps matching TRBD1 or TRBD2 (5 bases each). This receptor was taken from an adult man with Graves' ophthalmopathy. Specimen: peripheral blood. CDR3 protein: CASSFPGTTYEQYF. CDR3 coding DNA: TGTGCCAGCAGTTTCCCAGGGACCACCTACGAGCAGTACTTC.